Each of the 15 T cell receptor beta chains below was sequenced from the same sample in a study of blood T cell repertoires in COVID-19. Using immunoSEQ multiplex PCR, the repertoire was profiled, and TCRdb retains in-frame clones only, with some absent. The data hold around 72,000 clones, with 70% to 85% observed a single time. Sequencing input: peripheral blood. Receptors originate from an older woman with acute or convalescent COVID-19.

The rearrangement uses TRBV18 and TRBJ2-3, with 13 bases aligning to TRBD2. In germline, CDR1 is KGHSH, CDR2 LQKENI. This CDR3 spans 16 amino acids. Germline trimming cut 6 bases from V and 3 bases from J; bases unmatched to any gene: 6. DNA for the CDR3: TGTGCCAGCTCTCCCGGGACTAGCGGGGTTACAGATACGCAGTATTTT. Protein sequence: CASSPGTSGVTDTQYF. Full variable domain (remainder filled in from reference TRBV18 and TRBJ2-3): NAGVMQNPRHLVRRRGQEARLRCSPMKGHSHVYWYRQLPEEGLKFMVYLQKENIIDESGMPKERFSAEFPKEGPSILRIQQVVRGDSAAYFCASSPGTSGVTDTQYFGPGTRLTVL.

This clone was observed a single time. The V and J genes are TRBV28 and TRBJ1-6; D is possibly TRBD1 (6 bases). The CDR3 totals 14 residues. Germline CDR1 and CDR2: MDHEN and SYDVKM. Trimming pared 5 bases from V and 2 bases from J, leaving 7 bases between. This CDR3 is CASSRDTYNSPLHF. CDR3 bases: TGTGCCAGCAGTCGGGACACCTATAATTCACCCCTCCACTTT.

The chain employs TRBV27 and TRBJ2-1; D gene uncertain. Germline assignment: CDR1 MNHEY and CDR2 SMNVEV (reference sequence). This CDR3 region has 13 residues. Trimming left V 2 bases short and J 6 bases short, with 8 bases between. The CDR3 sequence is CASSLRGSNEQFF. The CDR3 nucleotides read TGTGCCAGCAGTTTACGAGGAAGCAATGAGCAGTTCTTC.

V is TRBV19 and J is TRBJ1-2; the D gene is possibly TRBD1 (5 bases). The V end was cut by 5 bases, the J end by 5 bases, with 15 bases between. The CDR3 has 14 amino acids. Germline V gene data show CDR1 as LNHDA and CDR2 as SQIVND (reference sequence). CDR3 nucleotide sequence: TGTGCCAGTAGTCTGGGAGGGGATCATTATGGCTACACCTTC. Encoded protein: CASSLGGDHYGYTF.

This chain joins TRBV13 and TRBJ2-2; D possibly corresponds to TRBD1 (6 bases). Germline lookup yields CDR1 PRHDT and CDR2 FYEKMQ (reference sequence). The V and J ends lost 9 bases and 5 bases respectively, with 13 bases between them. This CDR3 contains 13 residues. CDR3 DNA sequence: TGTGCCAGTCGCCAGAGGGGGACCGGGGAGCTGTTTTTT. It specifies CASRQRGTGELFF.

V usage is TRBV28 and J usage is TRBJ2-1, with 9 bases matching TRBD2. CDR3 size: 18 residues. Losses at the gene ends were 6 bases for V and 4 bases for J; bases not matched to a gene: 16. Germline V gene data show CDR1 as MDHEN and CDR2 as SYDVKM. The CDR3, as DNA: TGTGCCAGCAGGCCGCAGAGACGAACTAGCGGGCGATACAATGAGCAGTTCTTC. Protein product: CASRPQRRTSGRYNEQFF.

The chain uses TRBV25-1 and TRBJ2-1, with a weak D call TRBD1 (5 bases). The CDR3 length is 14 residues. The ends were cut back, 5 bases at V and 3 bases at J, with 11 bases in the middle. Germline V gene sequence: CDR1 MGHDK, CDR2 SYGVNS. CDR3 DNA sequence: TGTGCCAGCAGTTGGGGCTTCGACTACAATGAGCAGTTCTTC. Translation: CASSWGFDYNEQFF.

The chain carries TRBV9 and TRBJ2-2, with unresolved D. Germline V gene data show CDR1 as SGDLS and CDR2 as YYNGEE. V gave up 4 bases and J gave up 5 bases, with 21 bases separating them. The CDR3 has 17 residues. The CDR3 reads CASSTDRTLERTGELFF. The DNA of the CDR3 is TGTGCCAGCAGCACTGACCGCACGCTAGAGAGGACCGGGGAGCTGTTTTTT.

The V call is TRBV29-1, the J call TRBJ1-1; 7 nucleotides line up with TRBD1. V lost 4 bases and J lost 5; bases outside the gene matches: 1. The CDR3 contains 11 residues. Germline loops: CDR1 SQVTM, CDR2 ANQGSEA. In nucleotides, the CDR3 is TGCAGCGTTGTACAGGGGACTGAAGCTTTCTTT. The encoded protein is CSVVQGTEAFF.

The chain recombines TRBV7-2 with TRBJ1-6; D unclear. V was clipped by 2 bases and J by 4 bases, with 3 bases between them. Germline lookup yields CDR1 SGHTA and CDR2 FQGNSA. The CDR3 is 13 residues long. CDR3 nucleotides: TGTGCCAGCAGCTTACCGTATAATTCACCCCTCCACTTT. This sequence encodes CASSLPYNSPLHF.

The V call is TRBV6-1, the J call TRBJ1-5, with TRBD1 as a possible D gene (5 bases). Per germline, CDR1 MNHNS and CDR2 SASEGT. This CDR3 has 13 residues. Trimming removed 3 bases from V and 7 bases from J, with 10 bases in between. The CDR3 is CASSEGRTQPQHF. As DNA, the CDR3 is TGTGCCAGCAGTGAGGGGCGGACCCAGCCCCAGCATTTT.

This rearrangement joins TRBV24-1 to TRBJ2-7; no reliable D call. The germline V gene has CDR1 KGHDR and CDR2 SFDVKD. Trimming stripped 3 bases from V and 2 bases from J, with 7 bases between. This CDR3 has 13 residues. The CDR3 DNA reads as TGTGCCACCAGTGATACGCTAGCCTACGAGCAGTACTTC. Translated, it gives CATSDTLAYEQYF.

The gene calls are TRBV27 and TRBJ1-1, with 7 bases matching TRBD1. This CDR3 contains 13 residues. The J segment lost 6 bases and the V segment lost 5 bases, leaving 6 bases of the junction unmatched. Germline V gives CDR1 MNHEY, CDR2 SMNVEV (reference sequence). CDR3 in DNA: TGTGCCAGCAGTCTACAGGGGAATCCTGAAGCTTTCTTT. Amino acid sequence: CASSLQGNPEAFF.

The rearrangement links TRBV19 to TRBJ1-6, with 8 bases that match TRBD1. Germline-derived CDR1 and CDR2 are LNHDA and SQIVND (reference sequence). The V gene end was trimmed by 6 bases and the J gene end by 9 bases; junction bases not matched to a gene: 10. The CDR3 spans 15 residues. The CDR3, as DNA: TGTGCCAGTAGCGGGCAGGGGGCCTTTGGTTCACCCCTCCACTTT. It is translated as CASSGQGAFGSPLHF.

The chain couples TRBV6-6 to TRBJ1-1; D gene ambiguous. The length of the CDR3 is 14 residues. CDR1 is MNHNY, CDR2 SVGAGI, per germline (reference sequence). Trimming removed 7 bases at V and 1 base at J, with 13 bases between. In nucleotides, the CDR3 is TGTGCCAGCATGGTAGCGGACTGGAACACTGAAGCTTTCTTT. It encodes CASMVADWNTEAFF.